This T cell receptor (beta chain) was recovered during a study of CD8 T cells in ankylosing spondylitis. Each TCR beta library was made by quantitative 5'-RACE that incorporated molecular barcodes. TCRdb analysed the 5' RACE reads with MiXCR anew, one entry per CDR3 protein. The table records more than 300,000 distinct CDR3 sequences, around 8% of them present only once. The study's findings and limits: Some motif variants were previously reported in reactive arthritis synovial fluid and blood. A TCR beta motif of several highly homologous variants appeared characteristic of ankylosing spondylitis blood. Significant enrichment of disease-linked clones was reportedly seen in matched ankylosing spondylitis synovial fluid. Clones that were linked to disease were CD8+ and were relatively rare in peripheral blood.

In its sample, this clonotype was seen a few times. Its antigen is unknown. V dropped 5 bases and J dropped 4 bases, with 9 bases sitting between them. CDR1 and CDR2 from the germline V gene are SEHNR and FQNEAQ (reference sequence). This CDR3 has 13 residues. The receptor was derived from a male donor with ankylosing spondylitis. The chain couples TRBV7-9 to TRBJ1-3; D remains ambiguous. The sample taken for sequencing was blood, either unsorted or a sorted T cell fraction (not recorded which). CDR3 nucleotides: TGTGCCAGCAGCCGGCGGGAAGGAAACACCATATATTTT. This sequence encodes CASSRREGNTIYF.